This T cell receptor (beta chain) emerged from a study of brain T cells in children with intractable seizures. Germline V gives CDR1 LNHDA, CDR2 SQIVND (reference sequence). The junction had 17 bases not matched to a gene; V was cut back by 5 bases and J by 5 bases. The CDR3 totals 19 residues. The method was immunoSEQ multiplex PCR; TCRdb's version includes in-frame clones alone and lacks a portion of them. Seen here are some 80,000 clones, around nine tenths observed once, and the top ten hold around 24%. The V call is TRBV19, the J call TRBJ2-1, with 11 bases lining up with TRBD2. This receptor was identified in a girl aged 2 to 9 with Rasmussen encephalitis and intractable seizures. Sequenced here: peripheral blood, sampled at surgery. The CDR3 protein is CASSFTRPFTSGGNNEQFF. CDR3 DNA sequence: TGTGCCAGTAGTTTCACCCGGCCCTTTACTAGCGGGGGAAACAATGAGCAGTTCTTC.